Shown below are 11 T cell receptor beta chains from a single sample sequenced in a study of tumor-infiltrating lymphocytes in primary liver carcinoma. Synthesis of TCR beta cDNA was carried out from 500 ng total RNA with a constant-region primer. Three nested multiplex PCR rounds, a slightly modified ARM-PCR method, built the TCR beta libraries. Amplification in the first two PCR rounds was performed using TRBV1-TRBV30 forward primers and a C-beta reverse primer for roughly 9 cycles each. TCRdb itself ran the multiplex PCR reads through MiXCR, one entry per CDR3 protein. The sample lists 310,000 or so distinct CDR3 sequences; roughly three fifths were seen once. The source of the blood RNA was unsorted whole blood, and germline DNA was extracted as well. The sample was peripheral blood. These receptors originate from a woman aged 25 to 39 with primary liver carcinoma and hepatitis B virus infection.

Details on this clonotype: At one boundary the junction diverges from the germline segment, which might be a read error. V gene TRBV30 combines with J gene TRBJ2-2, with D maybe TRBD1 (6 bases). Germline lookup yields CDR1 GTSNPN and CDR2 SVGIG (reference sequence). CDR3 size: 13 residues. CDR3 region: CVCGLGRAGELFF. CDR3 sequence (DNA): TGTGTCTGCGGACTGGGGCGGGCAGGGGAGTTGTTTTTT.

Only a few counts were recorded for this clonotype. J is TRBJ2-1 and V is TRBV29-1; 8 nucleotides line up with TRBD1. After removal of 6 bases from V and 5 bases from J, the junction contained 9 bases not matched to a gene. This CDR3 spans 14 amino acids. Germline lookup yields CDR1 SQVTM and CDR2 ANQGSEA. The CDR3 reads CSVGQEPANNEQFF. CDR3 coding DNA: TGCAGCGTGGGACAGGAACCGGCGAACAATGAGCAGTTCTTC.

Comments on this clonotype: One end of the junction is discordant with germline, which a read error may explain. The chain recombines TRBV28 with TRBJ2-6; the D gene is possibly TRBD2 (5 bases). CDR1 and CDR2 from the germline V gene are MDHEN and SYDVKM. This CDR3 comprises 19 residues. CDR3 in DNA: TGTGCCAGCAGTTTATCTGAGCTGGACTCTGGGTCTTGGGCCAACGTCCCGACTTTC. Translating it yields CASSLSELDSGSWANVPTF. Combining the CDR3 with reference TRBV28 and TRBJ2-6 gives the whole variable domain DVKVTQSSRYLVKRTGEKVFLECVQDMDHENMFWYRQDPGLGLRLIYFSYDVKMKEKGDIPEGYSVSREKKERFSLILESASTNQTSMYLCASSLSELDSGSWANVPTFGAGSRLTVL.

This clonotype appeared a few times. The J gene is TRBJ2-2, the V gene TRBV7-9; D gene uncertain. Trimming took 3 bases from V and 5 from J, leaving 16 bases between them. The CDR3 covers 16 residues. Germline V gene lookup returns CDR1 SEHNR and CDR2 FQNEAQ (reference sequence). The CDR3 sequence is CASSLALLVDTGELFF. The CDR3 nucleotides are TGTGCCAGCAGCTTGGCCCTCCTAGTGGATACCGGGGAGCTGTTTTTT.

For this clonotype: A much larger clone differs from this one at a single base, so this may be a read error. In nucleotides, the CDR3 is TGCAGCGTTATCCTACCACAGGGGAACTACGAGCAGTACTTC. Amino acid sequence: CSVILPQGNYEQYF. The rearrangement uses TRBV29-1 and TRBJ2-7, with 7 bases identical to TRBD1. The CDR3 runs to 14 residues. Looked up from germline, CDR1 is SQVTM and CDR2 is ANQGSEA. The V segment lost 5 bases and the J segment 3 bases; nucleotides outside the gene matches: 10.

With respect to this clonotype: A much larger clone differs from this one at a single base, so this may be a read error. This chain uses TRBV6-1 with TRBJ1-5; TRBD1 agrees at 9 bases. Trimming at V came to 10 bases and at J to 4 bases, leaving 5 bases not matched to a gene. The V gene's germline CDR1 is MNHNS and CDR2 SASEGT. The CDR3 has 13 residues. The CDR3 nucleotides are TGTGCCACGATACAGGGGGCTAATCAGCCCCAGCATTTT. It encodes CATIQGANQPQHF.

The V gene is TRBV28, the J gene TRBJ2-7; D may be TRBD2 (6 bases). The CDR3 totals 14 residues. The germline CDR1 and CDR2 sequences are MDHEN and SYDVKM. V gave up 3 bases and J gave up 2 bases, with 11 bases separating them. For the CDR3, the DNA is TGTGCCAGCAGTTTTGGCGGGATGACCTACGAGCAGTACTTC. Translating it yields CASSFGGMTYEQYF.

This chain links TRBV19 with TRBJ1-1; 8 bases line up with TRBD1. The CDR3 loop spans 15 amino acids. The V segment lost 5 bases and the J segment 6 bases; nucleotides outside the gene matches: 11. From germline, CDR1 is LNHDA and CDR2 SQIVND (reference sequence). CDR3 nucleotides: TGTGCCAGTAGTTTTGGACCGGGACAGGCATCTGAAGCTTTCTTT. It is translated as CASSFGPGQASEAFF. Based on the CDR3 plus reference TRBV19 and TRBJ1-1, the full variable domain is DGGITQSPKYLFRKEGQNVTLSCEQNLNHDAMYWYRQDPGQGLRLIYYSQIVNDFQKGDIAEGYSVSREKKESFPLTVTSAQKNPTAFYLCASSFGPGQASEAFFGQGTRLTVV.

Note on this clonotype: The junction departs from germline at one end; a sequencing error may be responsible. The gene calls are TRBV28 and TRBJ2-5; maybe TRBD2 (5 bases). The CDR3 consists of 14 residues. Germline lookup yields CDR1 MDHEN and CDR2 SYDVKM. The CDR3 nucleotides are TGTGCCAGCAGCCCATCGCGGGTCCAAGAGATCCAGTACTTC. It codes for CASSPSRVQEIQYF.

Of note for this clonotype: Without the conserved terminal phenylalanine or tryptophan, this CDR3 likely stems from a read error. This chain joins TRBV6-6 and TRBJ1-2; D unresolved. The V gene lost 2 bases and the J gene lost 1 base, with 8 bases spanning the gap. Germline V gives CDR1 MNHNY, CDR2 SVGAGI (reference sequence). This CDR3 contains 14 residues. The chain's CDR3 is CASSYGPYNYGYTL. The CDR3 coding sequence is TGTGCCAGCAGTTACGGGCCTTATAACTATGGCTACACCTTA.

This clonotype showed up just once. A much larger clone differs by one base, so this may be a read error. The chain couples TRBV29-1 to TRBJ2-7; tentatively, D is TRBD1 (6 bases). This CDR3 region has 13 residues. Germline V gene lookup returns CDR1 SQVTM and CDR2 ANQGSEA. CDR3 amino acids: CSVKGDRPYVQYF. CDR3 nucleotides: TGCAGCGTTAAGGGGGATAGACCTTACGTGCAGTACTTC.